What follows are 21 T cell receptor beta chains derived from one specimen sequenced in a study of T cell responses to AZD1222 COVID-19 vaccine. Data came from immunoSEQ multiplex PCR; TCRdb stores just in-frame clones and leaves some out. This repertoire shows around 140,000 clones, 88% found once; its top ten account for approximately 5.6%. The sample in question was peripheral blood, obtained 28 days after the second dose of the MenACWY control vaccine. The receptors stem from an adult who received the MenACWY meningococcal vaccine as a control.

A remark on this clone: Germline and junction disagree at one end, which may indicate a read error. The J gene is TRBJ2-4, the V gene TRBV15; a weak D match, TRBD1 (5 bases). Germline V CDR1 and CDR2: LNHNV, YYDKDF (reference sequence). The CDR3 covers 16 residues. This CDR3 reads CATSRDPTAAQNIQYF. As DNA, the CDR3 is TGTGCCACCAGCAGAGATCCGACAGCAGCCCAAAACATTCAGTACTTC.

The chain links TRBV7-2 to TRBJ2-1; 9 positions agree with TRBD1. CDR1 and CDR2 from the germline V gene are SGHTA and FQGNSA. The CDR3 contains 15 residues. V lost 6 bases and J lost 5; bases outside the gene matches: 8. The CDR3 is CASRVPGQGNNEQFF. As DNA, the CDR3 is TGTGCCAGCAGGGTTCCGGGACAGGGTAACAATGAGCAGTTCTTC.

This sequence joins TRBV4-3 and TRBJ2-5; 8 nucleotides match TRBD2. This CDR3 is built from 18 residues. The junction had 14 bases not matched to a gene; V was cut back by 0 bases and J by 5 bases. The germline gives CDR1 LGHNA, CDR2 YSLEER. DNA of the CDR3: TGCGCCAGCAGCCAAGACCCGCCGGGGGGGTCGATTGCGGAGACCCAGTACTTC. Residues: CASSQDPPGGSIAETQYF.

This chain links TRBV5-1 with TRBJ1-6; D uncertain. Per germline, CDR1 SGHRS and CDR2 YFSETQ. There are 15 residues in the CDR3. The V end was cut by 4 bases, the J end by 0 bases, with 8 bases between. The CDR3 DNA reads as TGCGCCAGCAGCCCGCAGAGCTCCTATAATTCACCCCTCCACTTT. Translated: CASSPQSSYNSPLHF.

Only one count was recorded for this clone. The J gene is TRBJ2-5, the V gene TRBV11-3; a weak D match, TRBD1 (6 bases). Trimming took off 1 base at V and 5 bases at J, with 14 bases between the two ends. The CDR3 extends over 15 amino acids. In germline, CDR1 is SGHNT, CDR2 YENEEA. CDR3: CASSLVRSRGETQYF. In DNA, the CDR3 is TGTGCCAGCAGCTTAGTTCGTTCCAGGGGTGAGACCCAGTACTTC.

The table lists this clone with a few counts. V and J are TRBV2 and TRBJ1-4; TRBD1 aligns across 9 bases. The CDR3 totals 14 residues. CDR1 and CDR2 from the germline V gene are SNHLY and FYNNEI. Trimming took 6 bases from V and 8 from J; bases not matched to a gene: 7. For the CDR3, the DNA is TGTGCCAGCAGGAGGGGACAGGGAGGGGAAAAACTGTTTTTT. This codes for CASRRGQGGEKLFF.

This clone has a single count. V usage is TRBV11-3 and J usage is TRBJ1-6; TRBD1 is a possible D gene (6 bases). This CDR3 comprises 17 residues. V was cut by 1 base and J by 4 bases, with 14 bases left in between. CDR1 is SGHNT and CDR2 is YENEEA in the germline V gene. CDR3 region: CASSLAPGHPYNSPLHF. Written as DNA, the CDR3 is TGTGCCAGCAGCTTAGCACCGGGACACCCTTATAATTCACCCCTCCACTTT.

This chain connects TRBV19 to TRBJ2-2; a possible D gene is TRBD1 (8 bases). Deletions cut 5 bases from V and 4 bases from J, with 26 bases between. CDR3 length equals 19 residues. CDR1 is LNHDA and CDR2 is SQIVND in the germline V gene (reference sequence). The CDR3 sequence: CASSRDGPGGGGLTGELFF. CDR3 sequence (DNA): TGTGCCAGTAGTCGGGACGGACCAGGGGGCGGGGGCCTCACCGGGGAGCTGTTTTTT.

This clone was detected a few times. V usage is TRBV24-1 and J usage is TRBJ1-6; D gene ambiguous. In germline, CDR1 is KGHDR, CDR2 SFDVKD. The V and J ends lost 5 bases and 7 bases respectively, with 11 bases between them. The CDR3 covers 14 residues. CDR3 sequence reads: CATSGEDVNSPLHF. Written as DNA, the CDR3 is TGTGCCACCAGTGGGGAGGACGTGAATTCACCCCTCCACTTT.

This clone came up once. This chain links TRBV9 with TRBJ2-3, with D maybe TRBD2 (6 bases). The CDR3 totals 16 residues. V was cut by 6 bases and J by 1 base, with 18 bases left in between. The germline CDR1 and CDR2 sequences are SGDLS and YYNGEE. CDR3 coding DNA: TGTGCCAGCACCGCGGGGAGAGGGACCGGCACAGATACGCAGTATTTT. Translated, it gives CASTAGRGTGTDTQYF.

V usage is TRBV5-1 and J usage is TRBJ2-6; D remains unclear. The CDR3 is 15 residues long. CDR1 SGHRS and CDR2 YFSETQ come from the germline V gene. V was shortened by 2 bases and J by 0 bases, with 6 bases between the two germline ends. The CDR3 loop reads CASSFTASGANVLTF. CDR3 coding DNA: TGCGCCAGCAGCTTCACCGCCTCTGGGGCCAACGTCCTGACTTTC.

The chain links TRBV5-1 to TRBJ2-1; no clear D gene. Germline V gene sequence: CDR1 SGHRS, CDR2 YFSETQ. Between the trimmed V and J ends, which lost 0 bases and 8 bases, there was a span of 15 bases. The CDR3 runs to 15 residues. CDR3 in DNA: TGCGCCAGCAGCTTGGATGGACGTACCCTCTATGAGCAGTTCTTC. It codes for CASSLDGRTLYEQFF.

CDR3 loop: CAWSRNGGNQPQHF. CDR3 nucleotide sequence: TGTGCCTGGTCCCGTAACGGAGGGAATCAGCCCCAGCATTTT. The chain is built from TRBV30 and TRBJ1-5; no clear D gene. Looked up from germline, CDR1 is GTSNPN and CDR2 is SVGIG (reference sequence). V was pared by 5 bases and J by 4 bases, with 15 bases between. The CDR3 runs to 14 residues.

The chain recombines TRBV27 with TRBJ2-5; the match to TRBD2 covers 10 bases. CDR1 is MNHEY and CDR2 is SMNVEV in the germline V gene (reference sequence). The CDR3 has 15 residues. V lost 3 bases and J lost 2; bases outside the gene matches: 3. The CDR3 region has the DNA TGTGCCAGCAGTTTCTGGACTAGCGGACAAGAGACCCAGTACTTC. It codes for CASSFWTSGQETQYF.

The rearrangement uses TRBV30 and TRBJ2-1; D call uncertain. The ends were cut back, 3 bases at V and 4 bases at J, with 13 bases in the middle. This CDR3 contains 14 residues. CDR1 GTSNPN and CDR2 SVGIG come from the germline V gene (reference sequence). The CDR3 DNA reads TGTGCCTGGAGAGAAACGGACCCTTACAATGAGCAGTTCTTC. Translation gives CAWRETDPYNEQFF.

This sequence joins TRBV5-4 and TRBJ1-2, with 9 positions matching TRBD1. This CDR3 is built from 14 residues. V shed 3 bases and J 5 bases; nucleotides not matched to a gene: 5. Germline CDR1 and CDR2: SGHNT and YYREEE (reference sequence). CDR3 nucleotides: TGTGCCAGCAGCTCCTCCGGGACAGGGTATGGCTACACCTTC. Translation gives CASSSSGTGYGYTF.

The V and J genes are TRBV24-1 and TRBJ1-5, with D perhaps TRBD1 (6 bases). V lost 3 bases and J lost 12, with 17 bases in between. The CDR3 totals 14 residues. Germline CDR1 KGHDR, CDR2 SFDVKD. CDR3 sequence (DNA): TGTGCCACCAGTGATGGGAGTCGGATAGGGGGCCAGCATTTT. The encoded protein is CATSDGSRIGGQHF.

The V call is TRBV5-4, the J call TRBJ2-3; D might be TRBD2 (5 bases). The CDR3 has 12 residues. Germline V gives CDR1 SGHNT, CDR2 YYREEE (reference sequence). Between the trimmed V and J ends, which lost 6 bases and 3 bases, there was a span of 8 bases. This CDR3 is CASTRGTDTQYF. The CDR3 DNA sequence: TGTGCCAGCACTCGCGGGACAGATACGCAGTATTTT.

This chain joins TRBV19 and TRBJ1-1; D not certain. Deletions cut 8 bases from V and 6 bases from J, with 13 bases between. CDR3 size: 12 residues. Germline lookup yields CDR1 LNHDA and CDR2 SQIVND (reference sequence). Written as DNA, the CDR3 is TGTGCCAGTCGACACTCAGGAGCTGAAGCTTTCTTT. Protein: CASRHSGAEAFF.

Points on this clone: This specimen includes other DNA sequences encoding the same CDR3. The chain uses TRBV4-1 and TRBJ2-3; 8 nucleotides align to TRBD1. This CDR3 region has 17 residues. The V segment lost 1 base and the J segment 1 base; nucleotides outside the gene matches: 7. Germline-derived CDR1 and CDR2 are MGHRA and YSYEKL. In DNA, the CDR3 is TGCGCCAGCAGCCAAGGGGGGGCAGGGGGCGGCACAGATACGCAGTATTTT. The encoded protein is CASSQGGAGGGTDTQYF.

A note on this clone: Within the sample, other DNA sequences also encode this same CDR3. V and J are TRBV7-2 and TRBJ1-5; 7 bases match TRBD1. In germline, CDR1 is SGHTA, CDR2 FQGNSA. The CDR3 runs to 15 residues. The J segment lost 1 base and the V segment lost 5 bases, leaving 5 bases of the junction unmatched. The CDR3 DNA reads as TGTGCCAGCAGCCGGACAGGAGGAAGCAATCAGCCCCAGCATTTT. This translates into CASSRTGGSNQPQHF.